The rows below give T cell receptor beta chains drawn from one sample of a study of blood T cell repertoires in COVID-19. The assay was immunoSEQ multiplex PCR, and TCRdb's table has in-frame clones only and misses some. The profile covers about 370,000 clones, with over 75% appearing a single time and under 11% taken by the ten largest. The specimen was peripheral blood. The receptors derive from a woman aged 30 to 39 with COVID-19, enrolled during active disease. Each CDR3 is given with its conserved first and last residue. Fields, in order: V gene, J gene, D gene, clone size, CDR3 DNA, CDR3 protein. D genes are given only for firm matches. Part of the rows lack a size; the others show once, few, many or a class for expanded clones.

>TRBV5-1|TRBJ2-7|-|-
TGCGCCAGCAGCTTGGTTCAGGGAGGCTACGAGCAGTACTTC
CASSLVQGGYEQYF
>TRBV6-5|TRBJ2-7|-|-
TGTGCCAGCAGTTACTCGCGCGGGGCGTCCTACGAGCAGTACTTC
CASSYSRGASYEQYF
>TRBV5-1|TRBJ2-5|TRBD2|few
TGCGCCAGCAGCTCGGGACTAGCGGAAGAGACCCAGTACTTC
CASSSGLAEETQYF
>TRBV24-1|TRBJ2-5|TRBD1|-
TGTGCCACCAGTAGTCCGCAGGGGGTAGGCTTACGCCAAGAGACCCAGTACTTC
CATSSPQGVGLRQETQYF
>TRBV7-7|TRBJ2-5|TRBD2|-
TGTGCTAGCAGCTCCGGACTAGCGGGAGGGCCTCAAGAGACCCAGTACTTC
CASSSGLAGGPQETQYF
>TRBV5-1|TRBJ2-5|TRBD2|-
TGCGCCAGCAGCTCGGGACTAGCGGGAGGAGGAGCCCAAGAGACCCAGTACTTC
CASSSGLAGGGAQETQYF
>TRBV25-1|TRBJ2-7|TRBD2|-
TGTGCCAGCACTCCCTCGCCGGGAGGACCGATCTACGAGCAGTACTTC
CASTPSPGGPIYEQYF
>TRBV27|TRBJ2-5|TRBD2|-
TGTGCCAGCAGTTCCGTCGGCGGGAGCCAAGAGACCCAGTACTTC
CASSSVGGSQETQYF
>TRBV19|TRBJ2-2|TRBD1|-
TGTGCCAGTAGTAATCAGGGGGCCCCCGGGGAGCTGTTTTTT
CASSNQGAPGELFF
>TRBV11-2|TRBJ2-5|TRBD2|-
TGTGCCAGCAGCCTCCAGAGCGCTCTAGCGGCAGCCCAAGAGACCCAGTACTTC
CASSLQSALAAAQETQYF
>TRBV6-2/TRBV6-3|TRBJ2-7|TRBD2|-
TGTGCCAGCAGTTTCCCACTAGCGGGATATATTTACGAGCAGTACTTC
CASSFPLAGYIYEQYF
>TRBV25-1|TRBJ2-1|TRBD2|few
TGTGCCAGCAGCGGCAGGACTAGCGGGAATTACAATGAGCAGTTCTTC
CASSGRTSGNYNEQFF
>TRBV18|TRBJ1-2|-|-
TGTGCCAGCTCACCACTCTTACAGGGATCTGACTATGGCTACACCTTC
CASSPLLQGSDYGYTF
>TRBV29-1|TRBJ2-7|TRBD2|-
TGCAGCGCCACGCCTAGCGGGATTGAAGGCGAGCAGTACTTC
CSATPSGIEGEQYF
>TRBV28|TRBJ1-5|-|-
TGTGCCAGCGCCTGGAGTCAGCGGGCGAAAAGCAATCAGCCCCAGCATTTT
CASAWSQRAKSNQPQHF
>TRBV4-1|TRBJ2-7|-|-
TGCGCCAGCAGCCAAGACGAGGGAATCGCCTACGAGCAGTACTTC
CASSQDEGIAYEQYF
>TRBV19|TRBJ2-1|TRBD2|-
TGTGCCAGTAGGGCTAGCGGAAGGGGTGAGCAGTTCTTC
CASRASGRGEQFF
>TRBV5-6|TRBJ2-1|-|-
TGTGCCAGCAGCCTACCTTCCTGGAGTAGGTCCTACAATGAGCAGTTCTTC
CASSLPSWSRSYNEQFF
>TRBV7-6|TRBJ2-2|TRBD2|-
TGTGCCAGCAGCTTAGGAGTGCGGGAGTTGGCTTCCGGGGAGCTGTTTTTT
CASSLGVRELASGELFF
>TRBV5-4|TRBJ2-3|TRBD1|-
TGTGCCAGCAGCAAAAAGGCTCTACAGGGGCCCACAGATACGCAGTATTTT
CASSKKALQGPTDTQYF
>TRBV4-2|TRBJ1-5|-|once
TGTGCCAGCAGCCAAGACCGGGGGAATCAGCCCCAGCATTTT
CASSQDRGNQPQHF
>TRBV11-2|TRBJ2-5|TRBD2|-
TGTGCCAGCAGCTTAGTGGCTAGCGGGTGGAAGAAGGAGACCCAGTACTTC
CASSLVASGWKKETQYF